Detailed here is one T cell receptor (beta chain). Its antigen remains unknown. This specimen belongs to a study of shared clonotypes between healthy human individuals. Study-wide results and limits: Shared clonotypes: 4.5% to 6.5% naive CD4, about 3.5% naive CD8, roughly 2.2% memory CD4, under 0.5% memory CD8.

Trimming took 5 bases from V and 5 from J, leaving 12 bases between them. The CDR3 covers 13 residues. Looked up from germline, CDR1 is SEHNR and CDR2 is FQNEAQ (reference sequence). Produced via immunoSEQ multiplex PCR; TCRdb's table is partial and in-frame only. Among around 2.3 million clones listed, around 95% were seen once. The sequenced material came from naive CD4+ T cells sorted from blood. Subset: CD45RA+ positively selected. The source is a man between 18 and 35 years old in good health. This chain uses TRBV7-9 with TRBJ1-2; possibly TRBD1 for D (5 bases). This CDR3 reads CASSPQGFYGYTF. The CDR3 bases are TGTGCCAGCAGCCCCCAGGGTTTTTATGGCTACACCTTC.